The 25 T cell receptor beta chains in this list originate from one sample, sequenced in a study of blood T cell repertoires in COVID-19. Profiling relied on immunoSEQ multiplex PCR, and the TCRdb table lists in-frame clones only, not all of them. The profile shows around 80,000 clones, about four fifths of them singletons. What was sequenced was peripheral blood. The receptors derive from a woman older than 75 with active or convalescent COVID-19.

V usage is TRBV27 and J usage is TRBJ1-3; D remains unclear. The CDR3 consists of 13 residues. With 3 bases removed from V and 4 bases from J, the gap between germline ends came to 7 bases. Germline CDR1 reads MNHEY; CDR2 reads SMNVEV (reference sequence). The CDR3 DNA reads as TGTGCCAGCAGTTTCCGTGAGGGAAACACCATATATTTT. As protein: CASSFREGNTIYF.

V is TRBV27 and J is TRBJ2-7, with 7 bases matching TRBD2. Germline V gene lookup returns CDR1 MNHEY and CDR2 SMNVEV (reference sequence). The CDR3 runs to 15 residues. The junction had 10 bases not matched to a gene; V was cut back by 5 bases and J by 3 bases. The CDR3 here is CASSATSVKSYEQYF. In DNA form, the CDR3 reads TGTGCCAGCAGTGCCACTAGCGTGAAAAGCTACGAGCAGTACTTC.

The rearrangement joins TRBV19 to TRBJ2-1; TRBD2 is a possible D gene (6 bases). Trimming left V 6 bases short and J 9 bases short, with 24 bases between. The CDR3 is made up of 16 amino acids. Germline CDR1 reads LNHDA; CDR2 reads SQIVND (reference sequence). The CDR3 bases are TGTGCCAGTAGAGACCGGGAGTTCGAACTCCGTGGTGAGCAGTTCTTC. It yields the protein CASRDREFELRGEQFF. Supplemented by reference TRBV19 and TRBJ2-1, the full variable domain reads DGGITQSPKYLFRKEGQNVTLSCEQNLNHDAMYWYRQDPGQGLRLIYYSQIVNDFQKGDIAEGYSVSREKKESFPLTVTSAQKNPTAFYLCASRDREFELRGEQFFGPGTRLTVL.

This rearrangement joins TRBV4-2 to TRBJ1-1, with 8 bases matching TRBD1. Unmatched junction bases numbered 6, after V lost 3 bases and J lost 6 bases. The CDR3 contains 14 residues. The V gene's germline CDR1 is LGHNA and CDR2 YNFKEQ. CDR3 protein: CASSHRQGPAEAFF. CDR3 sequence (DNA): TGTGCCAGCAGCCACAGACAGGGGCCAGCTGAAGCTTTCTTT.

This chain joins TRBV27 and TRBJ1-2, with 10 bases identical to TRBD1. CDR3 size: 13 residues. The germline gives CDR1 MNHEY, CDR2 SMNVEV (reference sequence). J gave up 7 bases and V 5 bases, and 4 bases lay outside the gene matches. Here the CDR3 DNA reads TGTGCCAGCAGTCGACAGGGGGCGAGTGGCTACACCTTC. Its protein product is CASSRQGASGYTF.

This chain uses TRBV4-3 with TRBJ2-7, with a tentative D call TRBD2 (6 bases). CDR1 is LGHNA and CDR2 is YSLEER in the germline V gene. With 3 bases removed from V and 1 base from J, the gap between germline ends came to 25 bases. The CDR3 length is 19 residues. The CDR3 is CASSHSLIGPGEFSYEQYF. The CDR3 DNA is TGCGCCAGCAGCCACTCTCTAATTGGCCCGGGGGAATTTTCCTACGAGCAGTACTTC.

In nucleotides, the CDR3 is TGTGCCAGCCGACCGACAGGAACCAGCAATCAGCCCCAGCATTTT. This codes for CASRPTGTSNQPQHF. The J gene is TRBJ1-5, the V gene TRBV19; D may be TRBD1 (6 bases). The V and J ends lost 9 bases and 1 base respectively, with 16 bases between them. Germline V gene sequence: CDR1 LNHDA, CDR2 SQIVND (reference sequence). The CDR3 is 15 residues long.

This chain uses TRBV28 with TRBJ2-1; D remains ambiguous. This CDR3 comprises 17 residues. The germline V gene has CDR1 MDHEN and CDR2 SYDVKM. Trimming shortened V by 5 bases and J by 3 bases, and 20 bases separated the two germline ends. The CDR3 region has the DNA TGTGCCAGCAGTCCTCCCGGTGTTACCGCAAACTACAATGAGCAGTTCTTC. Its translation is CASSPPGVTANYNEQFF.

This sequence joins TRBV7-2 and TRBJ1-2; D possibly corresponds to TRBD1 (5 bases). Germline CDR1 SGHTA, CDR2 FQGNSA. V dropped 3 bases and J dropped 5 bases, with 10 bases sitting between them. This CDR3 comprises 13 residues. In DNA, the CDR3 is TGTGCCAGCAGCTTTCCCCAGGGATATGGCTACACCTTC. Its translation is CASSFPQGYGYTF.

The gene calls are TRBV28 and TRBJ1-4, with no clear D. Germline loops: CDR1 MDHEN, CDR2 SYDVKM. The CDR3 spans 10 residues. The CDR3 DNA follows: TGTGCTACAGCAGGTGAAAAACTGTTTTTT. Its protein product is CATAGEKLFF.

This chain uses TRBV9 with TRBJ2-2; 9 positions match TRBD1. J gave up 4 bases and V 4 bases, and 8 bases lay outside the gene matches. CDR1 and CDR2 from the germline V gene are SGDLS and YYNGEE. This CDR3 has 16 amino acids. The CDR3 reads CASSPRDRDTTGELFF. The DNA for the CDR3 is TGTGCCAGCAGCCCACGGGACAGGGACACCACCGGGGAGCTGTTTTTT.

The V gene is TRBV7-8, the J gene TRBJ2-3; 8 positions agree with TRBD1. There are 16 residues in the CDR3. After removal of 1 base from V and 0 bases from J, the junction contained 3 bases not matched to a gene. The germline V gene has CDR1 SGHVS and CDR2 FQNEAQ. CDR3 in amino acids: CASSLEYRGSTDTQYF. The DNA for the CDR3 is TGTGCCAGCAGCTTAGAATACAGGGGGAGCACAGATACGCAGTATTTT. The complete variable domain, with remaining parts taken from reference TRBV7-8 and TRBJ2-3, reads GAGVSQSPRYKVAKRGQDVALRCDPISGHVSLFWYQQALGQGPEFLTYFQNEAQLDKSGLPSDRFFAERPEGSVSTLKIQRTQQEDSAVYLCASSLEYRGSTDTQYFGPGTRLTVL.

The chain links TRBV5-5 to TRBJ2-3; D is ambiguous. The CDR3 contains 16 residues. CDR1 is SGHKS and CDR2 is YYEKEE in the germline V gene (reference sequence). V was shortened by 4 bases and J by 2 bases, with 17 bases between the two germline ends. The CDR3 DNA sequence: TGTGCCAGCAGCCCCCCCCAGCAGCGAATCACAGATACGCAGTATTTT. This codes for CASSPPQQRITDTQYF.

The chain combines TRBV6-4 with TRBJ1-5, with TRBD1 identical over 10 bases. The V gene's germline CDR1 is MRHNA and CDR2 SNTAGT. The length of the CDR3 is 14 residues. Trimming at V came to 3 bases and at J to 6 bases, leaving 2 bases not matched to a gene. In DNA, the CDR3 is TGTGCCAGCAGTGAGACAGGGGGCGGTCAGCCCCAGCATTTT. It translates to CASSETGGGQPQHF.

CDR3 region: CASSSGGDYLNEQFF. CDR3 sequence (DNA): TGCGCCAGCAGCAGCGGCGGGGACTACCTCAATGAGCAGTTCTTC. The chain has TRBV5-1 and TRBJ2-1; 7 bases match TRBD2. CDR1 and CDR2 (germline): SGHRS, YFSETQ. The CDR3 has 15 residues. After removal of 4 bases from V and 6 bases from J, the junction contained 10 bases not matched to a gene.

The chain links TRBV27 to TRBJ2-2; weak D call: TRBD2 (6 bases). This CDR3 is built from 18 residues. The V and J ends lost 5 bases and 0 bases respectively, with 19 bases between them. Germline V gives CDR1 MNHEY, CDR2 SMNVEV (reference sequence). For the CDR3, the DNA is TGTGCCAGCAGTATAACCGGGACTCGCTATTCGAACACCGGGGAGCTGTTTTTT. Amino acids: CASSITGTRYSNTGELFF.

The chain combines TRBV2 with TRBJ2-5; TRBD2 matches 7 bases. After removal of 8 bases from V and 5 bases from J, the junction contained 5 bases not matched to a gene. Per germline, CDR1 SNHLY and CDR2 FYNNEI. The CDR3 covers 12 residues. CDR3 sequence reads: CASLGLRETQYF. Written as DNA, the CDR3 is TGTGCCAGCTTGGGACTAAGGGAGACCCAGTACTTC.

The V and J genes are TRBV15 and TRBJ1-1; D call uncertain. The germline V gene has CDR1 LNHNV and CDR2 YYDKDF (reference sequence). The CDR3 length is 14 residues. V was pared by 0 bases and J by 5 bases, with 10 bases between. CDR3 region: CATSRDTPGTEAFF. DNA for the CDR3: TGTGCCACCAGCAGAGATACCCCGGGGACTGAAGCTTTCTTT.

The J gene is TRBJ2-3, the V gene TRBV29-1; 10 bases are a match to TRBD2. Germline V gene data show CDR1 as SQVTM and CDR2 as ANQGSEA. This CDR3 is 14 amino acids long. Trimming removed 4 bases from V and 2 bases from J; junction bases left unmatched: 3. The CDR3 loop reads CSVGSGGTTDTQYF. CDR3 nucleotides: TGCAGCGTTGGTAGCGGGGGGACCACAGATACGCAGTATTTT.

The CDR3 DNA sequence: TGTGCCAGCCGGGGCAGGGGCAGTCCCTACGAGCAGTACTTC. Translated, it gives CASRGRGSPYEQYF. The J gene is TRBJ2-7, the V gene TRBV19; weak D call: TRBD1 (6 bases). This CDR3 has 14 amino acids. Trimming pared 9 bases from V and 2 bases from J, leaving 17 bases between. Germline values: CDR1 LNHDA, CDR2 SQIVND (reference sequence).

The gene calls are TRBV7-2 and TRBJ2-7, with 8 bases aligning to TRBD2. Per germline, CDR1 SGHTA and CDR2 FQGNSA. V trimming: 4 bases; J trimming: 2 bases; junction bases outside the gene matches: 4. CDR3 length equals 14 residues. The CDR3 DNA sequence: TGTGCCAGCAGCTCGGGGGGGGCTGCCTACGAGCAGTACTTC. This gives the protein CASSSGGAAYEQYF.

V is TRBV10-2 and J is TRBJ1-2, with TRBD1 identical over 9 bases. The V gene's germline CDR1 is WSHSY and CDR2 SAAADI. The CDR3 has 15 amino acids. The ends lost 5 bases at V and 2 bases at J; junction bases unmatched: 6. The CDR3 bases are TGCGCCAGCAGTACCGGGACAGGGTCAAACTATGGCTACACCTTC. It is translated as CASSTGTGSNYGYTF.

The chain carries TRBV10-3 and TRBJ1-2; D might be TRBD1 (6 bases). Germline CDR1 and CDR2: ENHRY and SYGVKD. This CDR3 is built from 14 residues. Trimming removed 0 bases from V and 8 bases from J, with 13 bases in between. The chain's CDR3 is CAISESGAGGGYTF. The CDR3 bases are TGTGCCATCAGTGAGTCAGGAGCGGGGGGCGGCTACACCTTC.

The V and J genes are TRBV5-6 and TRBJ1-3, with 8 bases identical to TRBD1. The junction had 10 bases not matched to a gene; V was cut back by 0 bases and J by 8 bases. Germline CDR1 SGHDT, CDR2 YYEEEE. The CDR3 spans 16 residues. For the CDR3, the DNA is TGTGCCAGCAGCTTGGAGGTCCTGACAGGGGTTCACACCATATATTTT. Protein sequence: CASSLEVLTGVHTIYF.

The chain carries TRBV7-2 and TRBJ2-7, with D maybe TRBD2 (6 bases). The CDR3 runs 15 residues. CDR1 is SGHTA, CDR2 FQGNSA, per germline. V was shortened by 2 bases and J by 6 bases, with 17 bases between the two germline ends. For the CDR3, the DNA is TGTGCCAGCAGCTTATCTTTTTCTGCGGGGCGCGAGCAGTACTTC. Translating gives CASSLSFSAGREQYF.